This is a list of T cell receptor beta chains from one sample in a study of cytomegalovirus exposure and HLA in healthy donors. Produced via immunoSEQ multiplex PCR; TCRdb's table is partial and in-frame only. The sample records 150,000 to 200,000 clones, about four fifths being singletons. The sample taken for sequencing was PBMCs. Every receptor here comes from a man younger than 40 in good health and CMV-seropositive. Both conserved end residues are part of each CDR3. The D gene is left open where the match is weak. The listing skips clone size in some rows; elsewhere it reads once, few, many or a size class.

clone size,V gene,J gene,D gene,CDR3 protein,CDR3 DNA
.,TRBV19,TRBJ1-1,.,CASGQLSTEAFF,TGTGCCAGTGGACAGTTGAGCACTGAAGCTTTCTTT
.,TRBV27,TRBJ1-1,TRBD1,CASSQQGGNTEAFF,TGTGCCAGCAGTCAGCAGGGGGGGAACACTGAAGCTTTCTTT
.,TRBV19,TRBJ1-5,TRBD1,CASSIEGNRGVYRSNQPQHF,TGTGCCAGTAGTATAGAAGGGAACAGGGGGGTCTATAGGAGCAATCAGCCCCAGCATTTT
.,TRBV6-5,TRBJ2-2,.,CASSYAPAGELFF,TGTGCCAGCAGTTACGCCCCGGCCGGGGAGCTGTTTTTT
.,TRBV5-1,TRBJ1-2,.,CASSLQANYGYTF,TGCGCCAGCTCCCTGCAGGCTAACTATGGCTACACCTTC
few,TRBV28,TRBJ1-2,TRBD1,CASGKTGDYGYTF,TGTGCCAGCGGAAAGACAGGGGACTATGGCTACACCTTC
few,TRBV10-1,TRBJ1-2,.,CASTGHYGYTF,TGCGCCAGCACAGGTCACTATGGCTACACCTTC
.,TRBV5-1,TRBJ2-5,TRBD1,CASSLVFETGDQETQYF,TGCGCCAGCAGCTTGGTTTTCGAGACAGGGGATCAAGAGACCCAGTACTTC
.,TRBV10-3,TRBJ2-2,TRBD1,CAISEPGQENTGELFF,TGTGCCATCAGTGAGCCGGGACAGGAAAACACCGGGGAGCTGTTTTTT
.,TRBV28,TRBJ2-5,TRBD2,CASSGRVPGSVETQYF,TGTGCCAGCAGTGGGAGGGTCCCCGGGAGTGTAGAGACCCAGTACTTC
.,TRBV28,TRBJ2-1,.,CASSFAADLGNEQFF,TGTGCCAGCAGTTTCGCAGCGGACTTAGGCAATGAGCAGTTCTTC
.,TRBV7-2,TRBJ2-2,TRBD2,CASSSRGGGMHTGELFF,TGTGCCAGCAGCTCCCGGGGGGGAGGGATGCACACCGGGGAGCTGTTTTTT
once,TRBV7-6,TRBJ1-3,TRBD1,CASRGRDRGRNTIYF,TGTGCCAGCAGGGGCCGGGACAGGGGGCGGAACACCATATATTTT
.,TRBV19,TRBJ1-5,.,CASSIKGSGSNQPQHF,TGTGCCAGTAGTATTAAGGGAAGCGGGAGCAATCAGCCCCAGCATTTT
.,TRBV28,TRBJ1-4,.,CASRLAHSNEKLFF,TGTGCCAGCAGACTAGCCCATTCTAATGAAAAACTGTTTTTT
once,TRBV6-6,TRBJ1-1,.,CASSQSDRDEAFF,TGTGCCAGCAGCCAGTCGGACCGGGATGAAGCTTTCTTT
.,TRBV7-9,TRBJ1-6,.,CASSSRGGPGNNSPLHF,TGTGCCAGCAGCTCCAGAGGGGGTCCGGGAAATAATTCACCCCTCCACTTT
.,TRBV9,TRBJ2-1,.,CASSVPRSGSGVNEQFF,TGTGCCAGCAGCGTACCCCGCAGCGGATCGGGGGTCAATGAGCAGTTCTTC
.,TRBV6-5,TRBJ2-3,TRBD1,CASSYDRQGASDTQYF,TGTGCCAGCAGTTACGACCGGCAGGGGGCATCAGATACGCAGTATTTT
.,TRBV9,TRBJ2-7,TRBD2,CASSPGGGRAGEQYF,TGTGCCAGCAGCCCGGGGGGAGGGAGGGCCGGCGAGCAGTACTTC
.,TRBV4-1,TRBJ2-7,TRBD1,CASSLRTGGWTGNSYEQYF,TGCGCCAGCAGCCTACGTACCGGGGGCTGGACAGGGAACTCCTACGAGCAGTACTTC
.,TRBV7-6,TRBJ2-5,TRBD2,CASSPGTIQETQYF,TGTGCCAGCAGCCCTGGGACTATCCAAGAGACCCAGTACTTC
.,TRBV4-3,TRBJ1-4,TRBD1,CASSQGYGQGGEKLFF,TGCGCCAGCAGCCAAGGATACGGACAGGGAGGTGAAAAACTGTTTTTT
once,TRBV5-8,TRBJ2-7,TRBD2,CASSLDGLAGHEQYF,TGTGCCAGCAGCTTGGACGGACTAGCGGGCCACGAGCAGTACTTC
.,TRBV5-1,TRBJ1-2,TRBD1,CASSTGDGYTF,TGCGCCAGCTCGACAGGGGATGGCTACACCTTC
.,TRBV9,TRBJ2-6,.,CASSVESSGANVLTF,TGTGCCAGCAGCGTAGAGAGCTCTGGGGCCAACGTCCTGACTTTC
.,TRBV27,TRBJ2-7,.,CASSLGSGLPYEQYF,TGTGCCAGCAGTTTAGGAAGTGGACTCCCCTACGAGCAGTACTTC